This record covers a single T cell receptor beta chain. The antigen is unknown. These data come from a study of cytomegalovirus exposure and HLA in healthy donors. This CDR3 is 15 amino acids long. Trimming at V came to 6 bases and at J to 8 bases, leaving 15 bases not matched to a gene. The germline CDR1 and CDR2 sequences are MDHEN and SYDVKM. Primers for the PCR totalled 60 Vbeta and 13 Jbeta. The repertoire was sequenced with immunoSEQ multiplex PCR; TCRdb's copy has only in-frame clones and lacks some. This table holds about 200,000 clones, roughly three quarters found once. Study-level results: Clonal expansion, a later analysis showed, was greater in HLA-associated TCR beta chains than in equally common others.

Sequencing was carried out using PBMCs. The sequence came from a man aged 50 to 60 in good health and CMV-seronegative. This rearrangement joins TRBV28 to TRBJ2-7; 8 bases fit TRBD1. CDR3: CASSQKPGQVYKQYF. The CDR3 DNA is TGTGCCAGCAGCCAAAAACCGGGACAGGTTTACAAGCAGTACTTC.